The 20 T cell receptor beta chains listed next were all sequenced from one sample in a study of blood T cell repertoires in COVID-19. Only in-frame clones appear in the TCRdb table, and some are missing; sequencing was by immunoSEQ multiplex PCR. This sample has some 270,000 clones, with about nine tenths found just once. Sequenced input: peripheral blood. All receptors derive from a middle-aged man with acute or convalescent COVID-19.

The genes are TRBV2 and TRBJ2-3, with a weak D call TRBD1 (6 bases). Germline CDR1 is SNHLY and CDR2 is FYNNEI. The CDR3 has 18 residues. Trimming shortened V by 0 bases and J by 3 bases, and 19 bases separated the two germline ends. As DNA, the CDR3 is TGTGCCAGCAGTGAAGCACAGGGCCCATCGAGTGGTACAGATACGCAGTATTTT. It codes for CASSEAQGPSSGTDTQYF. Using reference TRBV2 and TRBJ2-3 for the parts outside the CDR3, the full variable domain is EPEVTQTPSHQVTQMGQEVILRCVPISNHLYFYWYRQILGQKVEFLVSFYNNEISEKSEIFDDQFSVERPDGSNFTLKIRSTKLEDSAMYFCASSEAQGPSSGTDTQYFGPGTRLTVL.

The chain has TRBV10-3 and TRBJ2-2; tentatively, D is TRBD1 (6 bases). Germline CDR1 reads ENHRY; CDR2 reads SYGVKD. Trimming stripped 2 bases from V and 2 bases from J, with 18 bases between. The CDR3 contains 18 residues. Here the CDR3 DNA reads TGTGCCATCAGTGAGCCCACTACAGGGATAGGAAACACCGGGGAGCTGTTTTTT. Translation: CAISEPTTGIGNTGELFF.

The CDR3 protein is CASSLQGRDTGELFF. The CDR3 nucleotides read TGCGCCAGCAGCCTACAAGGCAGGGATACCGGGGAGCTGTTTTTT. The rearrangement uses TRBV5-1 and TRBJ2-2; D is perhaps TRBD1 (5 bases). The V end was cut by 4 bases, the J end by 5 bases, with 15 bases between. CDR3 length: 15 residues. Germline CDR1 SGHRS, CDR2 YFSETQ.

The chain employs TRBV7-8 and TRBJ1-5, with D unresolved. The CDR3 is 14 residues long. The V end was cut by 5 bases, the J end by 4 bases, with 12 bases between. CDR1 and CDR2 from the germline V gene are SGHVS and FQNEAQ. The CDR3 here is CASSPPHGNQPQHF. The CDR3 region has the DNA TGTGCCAGCAGCCCCCCCCACGGGAATCAGCCCCAGCATTTT.

The chain joins TRBV5-1 to TRBJ2-3; TRBD2 matches at 13 bases. This CDR3 is built from 16 residues. The V segment lost 4 bases and the J segment 6 bases; nucleotides outside the gene matches: 8. Germline V gives CDR1 SGHRS, CDR2 YFSETQ. Here the CDR3 DNA reads TGCGCCAGCAGCCCCCTGACTAGCGGGGGGCTGGATACGCAGTATTTT. Translated, it gives CASSPLTSGGLDTQYF.

The chain joins TRBV30 to TRBJ1-5; D remains ambiguous. V was shortened by 3 bases and J by 0 bases, with 21 bases between the two germline ends. CDR1 and CDR2 (germline): GTSNPN, SVGIG (reference sequence). The CDR3 length is 18 residues. CDR3 nucleotide sequence: TGTGCCTGGAGCCGGGGATACCTAGTGGGGTATAGCAATCAGCCCCAGCATTTT. Its translation: CAWSRGYLVGYSNQPQHF.

The rearrangement uses TRBV3-1 (or the pseudogene TRBV3-2) and TRBJ1-5; tentatively, D is TRBD1 (5 bases). This CDR3 is built from 13 residues. CDR1 and CDR2 (germline): LGHDT, YNNKEL (reference sequence). V was shortened by 2 bases and J by 9 bases, with 11 bases between the two germline ends. CDR3 DNA sequence: TGTGCCAGCAGCCAAACAGGTGGTTCGCCCCAGCATTTT. This encodes CASSQTGGSPQHF.

The rearrangement links TRBV9 to TRBJ2-3; no firm D call. This CDR3 has 13 amino acids. The V end was cut by 1 base, the J end by 3 bases, with 6 bases between. Germline V gene lookup returns CDR1 SGDLS and CDR2 YYNGEE. The CDR3 loop reads CASSVQQTDTQYF. CDR3 coding DNA: TGTGCCAGCAGCGTACAACAGACAGATACGCAGTATTTT.

The V gene is TRBV15, the J gene TRBJ2-2; 11 bases agree with TRBD2. CDR3 length: 18 amino acids. The V and J ends lost 1 base and 7 bases, in that order; junction bases with no gene match: 11. Germline lookup yields CDR1 LNHNV and CDR2 YYDKDF (reference sequence). In DNA, the CDR3 is TGTGCCACCAGCAGAGGCACTAGCGGGGGACGAACTCGCGGGGAGCTGTTTTTT. Protein sequence: CATSRGTSGGRTRGELFF.

The chain recombines TRBV5-1 with TRBJ2-7; D not certain. Trimming removed 4 bases at V and 4 bases at J, with 15 bases between. This CDR3 is built from 14 residues. Per germline, CDR1 SGHRS and CDR2 YFSETQ. The CDR3 bases are TGCGCCAGCAGCCAGAGAGGCTTTGTATACGAGCAGTACTTC. Its protein product is CASSQRGFVYEQYF.

J is TRBJ1-2 and V is TRBV29-1; D remains unclear. The V end was cut by 5 bases, the J end by 2 bases, with 12 bases between. Per germline, CDR1 SQVTM and CDR2 ANQGSEA. The CDR3 covers 13 residues. CDR3 bases: TGCAGCGTTCAAGGCGGCTGGAACTATGGCTACACCTTC. Protein product: CSVQGGWNYGYTF.

This CDR3 is CASSFSGGAPNEQFF. Written as DNA, the CDR3 is TGCGCCAGCAGCTTTAGCGGGGGGGCCCCAAATGAGCAGTTCTTC. The gene calls are TRBV5-1 and TRBJ2-1; TRBD2 agrees at 11 bases. Germline V gene data show CDR1 as SGHRS and CDR2 as YFSETQ. The CDR3 consists of 15 residues. With V trimmed by 2 bases and J by 7 bases, 5 bases remained unmatched. The full variable domain, in which reference TRBV5-1 and TRBJ2-1 provide the parts outside the CDR3, is KAGVTQTPRYLIKTRGQQVTLSCSPISGHRSVSWYQQTPGQGLQFLFEYFSETQRNKGNFPGRFSGRQFSNSRSEMNVSTLELGDSALYLCASSFSGGAPNEQFFGPGTRLTVL.

The chain is built from TRBV5-4 and TRBJ2-5; 7 bases are shared with TRBD1. Germline assignment: CDR1 SGHNT and CDR2 YYREEE (reference sequence). Trimming removed 4 bases from V and 2 bases from J; junction bases left unmatched: 2. The CDR3 extends over 13 amino acids. CDR3 sequence (DNA): TGTGCCAGCAGCCCGGGACAGCAAGAGACCCAGTACTTC. Translation: CASSPGQQETQYF. The full variable domain, in which reference TRBV5-4 and TRBJ2-5 provide the parts outside the CDR3, is ETGVTQSPTHLIKTRGQQVTLRCSSQSGHNTVSWYQQALGQGPQFIFQYYREEENGRGNFPPRFSGLQFPNYSSELNVNALELDDSALYLCASSPGQQETQYFGPGTRLLVL.

As to this clone: At one boundary the junction diverges from the germline segment, which might be a read error. The chain recombines TRBV7-7 with TRBJ2-5; TRBD2 agrees at 7 bases. CDR1 and CDR2 from the germline V gene are SSHAT and FNYEAQ (reference sequence). There are 14 residues in the CDR3. CDR3 residues: CASSLGRGGETQYF. CDR3 in DNA: TGTGCTAGCAGCTTAGGGAGGGGCGGAGAGACCCAGTACTTC.

The chain uses TRBV15 and TRBJ1-1; 7 bases fit TRBD1. This CDR3 region has 15 residues. The ends lost 3 bases at V and 4 bases at J; junction bases unmatched: 8. From germline, CDR1 is LNHNV and CDR2 YYDKDF (reference sequence). Written as DNA, the CDR3 is TGTGCCACCAGCAGGGGGCTCGACAGGGCCACTGAAGCTTTCTTT. Translation gives CATSRGLDRATEAFF. Full variable domain (missing parts from reference TRBV15 and TRBJ1-1): DAMVIQNPRYQVTQFGKPVTLSCSQTLNHNVMYWYQQKSSQAPKLLFHYYDKDFNNEADTPDNFQSRRPNTSFCFLDIRSPGLGDTAMYLCATSRGLDRATEAFFGQGTRLTVV.

The rearrangement uses TRBV7-9 and TRBJ2-2, with D maybe TRBD2 (7 bases). V gave up 5 bases and J gave up 6 bases, with 13 bases separating them. Germline CDR1 and CDR2: SEHNR and FQNEAQ (reference sequence). CDR3 length: 14 amino acids. The CDR3 DNA sequence: TGTGCCAGCAGCAATACAGGGAGGGCCGGGGAGCTGTTTTTT. Translation gives CASSNTGRAGELFF.

The rearrangement uses TRBV7-8 and TRBJ2-2; maybe TRBD2 (6 bases). The V gene's germline CDR1 is SGHVS and CDR2 FQNEAQ. The CDR3 has 16 residues. V dropped 5 bases and J dropped 5 bases, with 18 bases sitting between them. CDR3 in DNA: TGTGCCAGCAGCGACCTACGGACTATGGGGACCGGGGAGCTGTTTTTT. Protein sequence: CASSDLRTMGTGELFF.

This chain links TRBV7-3 with TRBJ2-2; no clear D gene. The length of the CDR3 is 14 residues. Trimming removed 5 bases from V and 2 bases from J, with 9 bases in between. Germline-derived CDR1 and CDR2 are SGHTA and FQGTGA. The CDR3 DNA sequence: TGTGCCAGCAGCCCCTTAGTTAACACCGGGGAGCTGTTTTTT. It yields the protein CASSPLVNTGELFF.

The J gene is TRBJ1-4, the V gene TRBV6-1; a possible D gene is TRBD1 (6 bases). The CDR3 contains 19 residues. CDR1 is MNHNS, CDR2 SASEGT, per germline. V was shortened by 4 bases and J by 0 bases, with 21 bases between the two germline ends. In DNA form, the CDR3 reads TGTGCCAGCAGTGCGTTCTCATACGGGACAATTACAACTAATGAAAAACTGTTTTTT. Its translation is CASSAFSYGTITTNEKLFF.

This clone was seen a single time. V usage is TRBV4-1 and J usage is TRBJ2-3; TRBD1 is a possible D gene (6 bases). Germline V gene sequence: CDR1 MGHRA, CDR2 YSYEKL. The CDR3 runs 15 residues. Trimming shortened V by 0 bases and J by 7 bases, and 14 bases separated the two germline ends. The CDR3 region is CASSQDWQGLNTQYF. The CDR3 nucleotides are TGCGCCAGCAGCCAAGATTGGCAGGGGTTAAATACGCAGTATTTT.